There are a few counts of the clone carrying this T cell receptor (beta chain). Its target is unknown. Molecules of cDNA were individually given unique molecular identifiers that were attached to them. Using its own MiXCR run on the 5' RACE reads, TCRdb lists one record per CDR3 protein. Among around 84,000 distinct CDR3 sequences, 9% to 13% were seen once, and the ten largest hold about 2.7%. Trimming cost V 5 bases and J 5 bases, with 19 bases left between them. The CDR3 spans 14 residues. Germline V lookup: CDR1 DFQATT, CDR2 SNEGSKA (reference sequence). The record originates from a study of early T cells in non-severe SARS-CoV-2 infection. Study-level background: Chains from this unsorted whole-blood bulk RNA could not be paired.

The study's findings and limits: Lookups in VDJdb leaned toward anti-spike CD8 responses and missed private and CD4 specificities.

Sequencing input: whole blood. The TCR sequence derives from an adult who was a healthcare worker with PCR-confirmed SARS-CoV-2 infection or an uninfected control (not recorded which). V is TRBV20-1 and J is TRBJ2-7; D tentatively fits TRBD1 or TRBD2 (5 bases each). CDR3 residues: CSAPKTGPPNEQYF. The CDR3 coding sequence is TGCAGTGCTCCAAAGACGGGGCCCCCCAACGAGCAGTACTTC.